Here is one T cell receptor beta chain with its context. This sample stems from a study of shared clonotypes between healthy human individuals. The germline gives CDR1 SGHRS, CDR2 YFSETQ. The CDR3 runs 16 residues. After removal of 5 bases from V and 7 bases from J, the junction contained 10 bases not matched to a gene. The table came from immunoSEQ multiplex PCR; TCRdb's copy has only in-frame clones and leaves some out. The table records roughly 1,100,000 clones, around 74% of them present only once. The chain has TRBV5-1 and TRBJ2-2; 11 bases map to TRBD1. Sequenced input: memory CD4+ T cells sorted from blood. Subset in this sample: CD45RA-negative fraction. The sequence derives from a man aged 18 to 29 in good health. CDR3 sequence (DNA): TGCGCCAGCAGAATGGACAGGGGGCAAACGGGCGGGGAGCTGTTTTTT. Encoded protein: CASRMDRGQTGGELFF.